The 15 T cell receptor beta chains below all came from one sample that was sequenced in a study of immune cell composition in non-small cell lung cancer. Profiling relied on immunoSEQ multiplex PCR, and the TCRdb table lists in-frame clones only, not all of them. The sample yields about 6,000 clones, around two thirds seen once. Normal lung sampling was at least 3 cm from the tumour, as distant as possible. The sequencing sample was made of non-adjacent lung tissue. These receptors all come from a human donor with non-small cell lung cancer.

CDR3 sequence reads: CASSQAVPPDTQYF. The DNA of the CDR3 is TGTGCCAGCAGCCAAGCCGTTCCCCCAGATACGCAGTATTTT. This chain uses TRBV14 with TRBJ2-3; D unresolved. Germline-derived CDR1 and CDR2 are SGHDN and FVKESK. The CDR3 is 14 residues long. The germline V and J ends were trimmed by 1 base and 4 bases, with 9 bases remaining between them.

This chain links TRBV7-8 with TRBJ2-7; D possibly corresponds to TRBD2 (5 bases). Germline V gives CDR1 SGHVS, CDR2 FQNEAQ. CDR3 size: 16 residues. With 4 bases removed from V and 2 bases from J, the gap between germline ends came to 18 bases. The CDR3 DNA reads TGTGCCAGCAGCTACCCGTTAGAGGGATTAACCTACGAGCAGTACTTC. Translation: CASSYPLEGLTYEQYF.

The chain joins TRBV11-2 to TRBJ2-1; D might be TRBD1 (5 bases). Germline V gene lookup returns CDR1 SGHAT and CDR2 FQNNGV. Trimming removed 5 bases from V and 7 bases from J, with 9 bases in between. This CDR3 region has 12 residues. The CDR3 is CASSTQGNEQFF. CDR3 nucleotide sequence: TGTGCCAGCAGCACGCAGGGTAATGAGCAGTTCTTC. Filled out from reference TRBV11-2 and TRBJ2-1, the complete variable domain reads EAGVAQSPRYKIIEKRQSVAFWCNPISGHATLYWYQQILGQGPKLLIQFQNNGVVDDSQLPKDRFSAERLKGVDSTLKIQPAKLEDSAVYLCASSTQGNEQFFGPGTRLTVL.

CDR3 loop: CASSLVADRGTQYF. The CDR3 DNA reads TGTGCCAGCAGCTTAGTAGCCGACAGGGGAACGCAGTATTTT. The V and J genes are TRBV7-2 and TRBJ2-3; the match to TRBD1 covers 8 bases. Germline loops: CDR1 SGHTA, CDR2 FQGNSA. The CDR3 consists of 14 residues. Trimming cost V 1 base and J 9 bases; bases outside gene matches: 6.

The chain is built from TRBV9 and TRBJ1-2; D is unclear. Germline CDR1 is SGDLS and CDR2 is YYNGEE. V lost 6 bases and J 7 bases, leaving 19 bases between the germline ends. The CDR3 is 14 amino acids. The CDR3 sequence: CASTPAVENRGYTF. In DNA, the CDR3 is TGTGCCAGCACCCCTGCGGTCGAGAATCGTGGCTACACCTTC.

This clone was counted a few times. V is TRBV27 and J is TRBJ2-3, with TRBD2 matching 8 bases. Germline V gene data show CDR1 as MNHEY and CDR2 as SMNVEV (reference sequence). This CDR3 is 15 amino acids long. The V gene end was trimmed by 6 bases and the J gene end by 3 bases; junction bases not matched to a gene: 8. The CDR3 DNA is TGTGCCAGCAGACGGGTTGCGGGGGGAACAGATACGCAGTATTTT. Translating gives CASRRVAGGTDTQYF.

The chain combines TRBV7-8 with TRBJ2-2; 11 positions match TRBD2. Germline-derived CDR1 and CDR2 are SGHVS and FQNEAQ. The CDR3 sequence is 16 residues long. The ends lost 3 bases at V and 6 bases at J; junction bases unmatched: 6. The CDR3, as DNA: TGTGCCAGCAGCTTTAGCGGGGGGGCTCCCCCCGGGGAGCTGTTTTTT. It yields the protein CASSFSGGAPPGELFF.

A note on this clone: The same CDR3 can be traced to other DNA sequences in this sample. The chain uses TRBV30 and TRBJ2-3; 8 bases line up with TRBD2. V trimming: 0 bases; J trimming: 4 bases; junction bases outside the gene matches: 6. Germline V gene sequence: CDR1 GTSNPN, CDR2 SVGIG (reference sequence). This CDR3 contains 15 residues. The CDR3 sequence: CAWSVPSGFSDTQYF. CDR3 sequence (DNA): TGTGCCTGGAGTGTACCTAGCGGGTTTTCAGATACGCAGTATTTT.

This chain joins TRBV6-6 and TRBJ1-5; tentative D call: TRBD1 (5 bases). Germline-derived CDR1 and CDR2 are MNHNY and SVGAGI (reference sequence). V was cut by 6 bases and J by 0 bases, with 12 bases left in between. This CDR3 is 15 amino acids long. The DNA of the CDR3 is TGTGCCAGCAGACCGAAAGGGGCTAGCAATCAGCCCCAGCATTTT. This codes for CASRPKGASNQPQHF.

The V gene is TRBV18, the J gene TRBJ2-2; D may be TRBD1 (6 bases). Trimming shortened V by 4 bases and J by 1 base, and 10 bases separated the two germline ends. The CDR3 consists of 15 residues. Germline lookup yields CDR1 KGHSH and CDR2 LQKENI. The DNA for the CDR3 is TGTGCCAGCTCACTTGGACAGAAGAACACCGGGGAGCTGTTTTTT. Its protein product is CASSLGQKNTGELFF. The full variable domain, with the rest looked up from reference TRBV18 and TRBJ2-2, is NAGVMQNPRHLVRRRGQEARLRCSPMKGHSHVYWYRQLPEEGLKFMVYLQKENIIDESGMPKERFSAEFPKEGPSILRIQQVVRGDSAAYFCASSLGQKNTGELFFGEGSRLTVL.

The chain links TRBV5-4 to TRBJ1-2; D gene ambiguous. From germline, CDR1 is SGHNT and CDR2 YYREEE (reference sequence). V was pared by 0 bases and J by 6 bases, with 12 bases between. The CDR3 is 14 amino acids. CDR3 in amino acids: CASSLGQSLDGYTF. CDR3 nucleotide sequence: TGTGCCAGCAGCTTGGGACAATCGTTGGATGGCTACACCTTC. The full variable domain, its missing parts supplied by reference TRBV5-4 and TRBJ1-2, is ETGVTQSPTHLIKTRGQQVTLRCSSQSGHNTVSWYQQALGQGPQFIFQYYREEENGRGNFPPRFSGLQFPNYSSELNVNALELDDSALYLCASSLGQSLDGYTFGSGTRLTVV.

This clone was seen a handful of times. The chain joins TRBV27 to TRBJ1-6; D perhaps matches TRBD1 (5 bases). The germline V and J ends were trimmed by 6 bases and 4 bases, with 13 bases remaining between them. This CDR3 region has 15 residues. Germline V gene sequence: CDR1 MNHEY, CDR2 SMNVEV (reference sequence). The CDR3 is CASSPEGRYNSPLHF. CDR3 sequence (DNA): TGTGCCAGCAGCCCGGAGGGGAGATATAATTCACCCCTCCACTTT.

The rearrangement joins TRBV5-4 to TRBJ1-1; D gene ambiguous. The V gene lost 4 bases and the J gene lost 6 bases, with 16 bases spanning the gap. The CDR3 length is 14 residues. In germline, CDR1 is SGHNT, CDR2 YYREEE (reference sequence). CDR3 region: CASSPPLSGAEAFF. DNA for the CDR3: TGTGCCAGCAGCCCTCCTTTGTCCGGGGCTGAAGCTTTCTTT.

The chain combines TRBV28 with TRBJ1-1; D ambiguous. Germline loops: CDR1 MDHEN, CDR2 SYDVKM. The V and J ends lost 4 bases and 1 base respectively, with 7 bases between them. This CDR3 contains 13 residues. For the CDR3, the DNA is TGTGCCAGCAGTTCGGCGGGGAACACTGAAGCTTTCTTT. Its protein product is CASSSAGNTEAFF. The whole variable domain, filled in from reference TRBV28 and TRBJ1-1, reads DVKVTQSSRYLVKRTGEKVFLECVQDMDHENMFWYRQDPGLGLRLIYFSYDVKMKEKGDIPEGYSVSREKKERFSLILESASTNQTSMYLCASSSAGNTEAFFGQGTRLTVV.

The chain carries TRBV6-5 and TRBJ1-1; D is perhaps TRBD1 (6 bases). The germline V gene has CDR1 MNHEY and CDR2 SVGAGI. With 5 bases removed from V and 6 bases from J, the gap between germline ends came to 7 bases. This CDR3 is built from 11 residues. The CDR3 DNA reads TGTGCCAGCAGTGGGACACCTGAAGCTTTCTTT. Its translation is CASSGTPEAFF.